Presented here are 18 T cell receptor beta chains from one specimen sequenced in a study of response to subunit inactivated influenza vaccine. TCRdb re-called the RT-PCR reads with MiXCR, one entry per CDR3 protein. The data contain roughly 650,000 distinct CDR3 sequences, 15% to 18% of them singletons. The sample consisted of PBMCs from blood, taken approximately 12 days after vaccination. The receptor set was obtained from a man over 45 who received an inactivated influenza vaccine.

This clonotype has ten or more counts. The chain recombines TRBV29-1 with TRBJ2-1, with 12 nucleotides matching TRBD2. V was clipped by 8 bases and J by 0 bases; unmatched bases: 14. The CDR3 sequence is 18 residues long. In germline, CDR1 is SQVTM, CDR2 ANQGSEA. The CDR3 bases are TGCAGCTTCGACGGGCTAGCGGGAGGGATGGGCTCCTACAATGAGCAGTTCTTC. It encodes CSFDGLAGGMGSYNEQFF.

This chain uses TRBV28 with TRBJ2-1; D is unresolved. The CDR3 contains 14 residues. The germline CDR1 and CDR2 sequences are MDHEN and SYDVKM. Trimming cost V 3 bases and J 4 bases, with 10 bases left between them. CDR3 nucleotide sequence: TGTGCCAGCAGTTTCGGTCAGACGTACAATGAGCAGTTCTTC. It codes for CASSFGQTYNEQFF. The full variable domain, its missing parts supplied by reference TRBV28 and TRBJ2-1, is DVKVTQSSRYLVKRTGEKVFLECVQDMDHENMFWYRQDPGLGLRLIYFSYDVKMKEKGDIPEGYSVSREKKERFSLILESASTNQTSMYLCASSFGQTYNEQFFGPGTRLTVL.

V and J are TRBV2 and TRBJ1-2; D is unclear. The V end was cut by 6 bases, the J end by 4 bases, with 15 bases between. This CDR3 contains 14 residues. Germline V gives CDR1 SNHLY, CDR2 FYNNEI. The CDR3: CASRANPRGYGYTF. The DNA of the CDR3 is TGTGCCAGCAGGGCTAACCCCCGGGGCTATGGCTACACCTTC. The full variable domain, completed using reference TRBV2 and TRBJ1-2, is EPEVTQTPSHQVTQMGQEVILRCVPISNHLYFYWYRQILGQKVEFLVSFYNNEISEKSEIFDDQFSVERPDGSNFTLKIRSTKLEDSAMYFCASRANPRGYGYTFGSGTRLTVV.

This sequence joins TRBV4-1 and TRBJ2-1; TRBD1 aligns across 7 bases. This CDR3 has 16 amino acids. Germline V lookup: CDR1 MGHRA, CDR2 YSYEKL. V dropped 0 bases and J dropped 4; count of bases not matched to a gene: 6. The CDR3 bases are TGCGCCAGCAGCCAAGATGCGGACAGGATTTACAATGAGCAGTTCTTC. It codes for CASSQDADRIYNEQFF.

Only a few counts were recorded for this clonotype. This chain links TRBV6-5 with TRBJ1-4; D unresolved. The V end was cut by 3 bases, the J end by 5 bases, with 13 bases between. Germline assignment: CDR1 MNHEY and CDR2 SVGAGI. This CDR3 spans 15 amino acids. CDR3 DNA: TGTGCCAGCAGTTATGCGGGCACAAGGAATGAAAAACTGTTTTTT. This sequence encodes CASSYAGTRNEKLFF.

This clonotype has at least ten counts. The chain employs TRBV20-1 and TRBJ1-5; D is ambiguous. V lost 5 bases and J lost 5, with 10 bases in between. The CDR3 sequence is 12 residues long. Germline CDR1 DFQATT, CDR2 SNEGSKA (reference sequence). Written as DNA, the CDR3 is TGCAGTGCTTCCTACGAATATCAGCCCCAGCATTTT. Translation: CSASYEYQPQHF.

This clonotype showed up just a few times. This rearrangement joins TRBV4-1 to TRBJ1-6, with D uncertain. The CDR3 runs to 12 residues. With 0 bases removed from V and 7 bases from J, the gap between germline ends came to 1 base. Looked up from germline, CDR1 is MGHRA and CDR2 is YSYEKL. The CDR3 loop reads CASSQENSPLHF. The CDR3 DNA sequence: TGCGCCAGCAGCCAAGAAAATTCACCCCTCCACTTT.

This clonotype has a handful of counts. This chain joins TRBV7-2 and TRBJ1-6; D gene ambiguous. Germline V lookup: CDR1 SGHTA, CDR2 FQGNSA. The V gene lost 1 base and the J gene lost 8 bases, with 12 bases spanning the gap. The length of the CDR3 is 15 residues. The CDR3 reads CASSLVVKQHSPLHF. CDR3 nucleotide sequence: TGTGCCAGCAGCTTAGTGGTGAAACAGCATTCACCCCTCCACTTT.

This clonotype was observed a few times. The gene calls are TRBV20-1 and TRBJ2-7; D unclear. CDR1 DFQATT and CDR2 SNEGSKA come from the germline V gene (reference sequence). The CDR3 sequence is 12 residues long. V lost 3 bases and J lost 0, with 6 bases in between. Here the CDR3 reads CSASTDSYEQYF. The DNA for the CDR3 is TGCAGTGCTAGTACCGACTCCTACGAGCAGTACTTC.

This clonotype was seen a handful of times. The chain recombines TRBV15 with TRBJ2-7, with 7 bases identical to TRBD2. The length of the CDR3 is 15 residues. Germline V lookup: CDR1 LNHNV, CDR2 YYDKDF (reference sequence). With 1 base clipped from V and 4 bases from J, the junction kept 7 bases outside the gene matches. The CDR3 loop reads CATSRGTSANYEQYF. The CDR3 bases are TGTGCCACCAGCAGAGGAACTAGCGCTAATTACGAGCAGTACTTC.

The chain uses TRBV2 and TRBJ1-5; the D is unclear. The germline V gene encodes CDR1 SNHLY and CDR2 FYNNEI. The CDR3 runs to 13 residues. V gave up 7 bases and J gave up 4 bases, with 11 bases separating them. In nucleotides, the CDR3 is TGTGCCAGCATGGCCCAGGAGAATCAGCCCCAGCATTTT. Its translation is CASMAQENQPQHF.

The chain joins TRBV7-9 to TRBJ1-4; a weak D match, TRBD1 (6 bases). Germline lookup yields CDR1 SEHNR and CDR2 FQNEAQ (reference sequence). Trimming took off 3 bases at V and 5 bases at J, with 16 bases between the two ends. This CDR3 spans 16 amino acids. CDR3 sequence (DNA): TGTGCCAGCAGCTTTAAGGGGGGACGGACGAATGAAAAACTGTTTTTT. Translation: CASSFKGGRTNEKLFF.

This clonotype was recorded many times. The V gene is TRBV4-1, the J gene TRBJ2-7; D possibly corresponds to TRBD1 (6 bases). Germline CDR1 MGHRA, CDR2 YSYEKL. Trimming pared 0 bases from V and 0 bases from J, leaving 12 bases between. The CDR3 loop spans 16 amino acids. The CDR3 DNA sequence: TGCGCCAGCAGCCAAGACCCCGGGACAAACTCCTACGAGCAGTACTTC. It specifies CASSQDPGTNSYEQYF.

This chain joins TRBV6-5 and TRBJ2-1; D remains ambiguous. The CDR3 has 12 amino acids. Per the germline V gene, CDR1 is MNHEY and CDR2 is SVGAGI. Trimming cost V 5 bases and J 15 bases, with 17 bases left between them. The CDR3 sequence is CASSKQPGDLFF. The CDR3 nucleotides read TGTGCCAGCAGTAAACAGCCGGGCGATTTGTTCTTC.

In its sample, this clonotype was seen a few times. For the CDR3, the DNA is TGTGCCAGCAGTGAATATGGGGGTGGAGCTTTCTTT. This encodes CASSEYGGGAFF. The V gene is TRBV25-1, the J gene TRBJ1-1, with D possibly matching TRBD1 (5 bases). Per germline, CDR1 MGHDK and CDR2 SYGVNS. The CDR3 totals 12 residues. Trimming took 0 bases from V and 10 from J, leaving 9 bases between them.

The chain is built from TRBV12-3 or TRBV12-4 and TRBJ1-5; 8 nucleotides agree with TRBD1. This CDR3 contains 15 residues. Trimming at V came to 5 bases and at J to 5 bases, leaving 8 bases not matched to a gene. The CDR3: CASSPPGTGYQPQHF. In nucleotides, the CDR3 is TGTGCCAGCAGTCCACCGGGGACAGGCTATCAGCCCCAGCATTTT.

The V call is TRBV18, the J call TRBJ2-1; D tentatively fits TRBD1 or TRBD2 (6 bases each). Germline CDR1 and CDR2: KGHSH and LQKENI. This CDR3 contains 15 residues. Trimming shortened V by 2 bases and J by 10 bases, and 18 bases separated the two germline ends. The CDR3 spells CASSPVGGPGGEQFF. Here the CDR3 DNA reads TGTGCCAGCTCACCAGTCGGGGGCCCCGGTGGAGAGCAGTTCTTC.

This clonotype was seen a handful of times. J is TRBJ1-1 and V is TRBV27; no clear D gene. The CDR3 is 14 amino acids. The germline CDR1 and CDR2 sequences are MNHEY and SMNVEV (reference sequence). Trimming took 0 bases from V and 2 from J, leaving 7 bases between them. The CDR3 nucleotides read TGTGCCAGCAGTTTATCGAATGTAAACACTGAAGCTTTCTTT. This codes for CASSLSNVNTEAFF.